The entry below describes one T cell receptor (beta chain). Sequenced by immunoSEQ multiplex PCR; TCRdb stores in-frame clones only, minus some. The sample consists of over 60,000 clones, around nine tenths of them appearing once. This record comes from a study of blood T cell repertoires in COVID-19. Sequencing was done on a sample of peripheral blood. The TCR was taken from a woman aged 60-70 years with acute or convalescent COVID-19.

The CDR3 DNA is TGCGCCAGCAGGGGTTGGGACAGGAAATCTGGGGCCAACGTCCTGACTTTC. Translating it yields CASRGWDRKSGANVLTF. The V and J genes are TRBV4-1 and TRBJ2-6, with 8 bases that match TRBD1. Germline V gene sequence: CDR1 MGHRA, CDR2 YSYEKL. The CDR3 is 17 residues long. Losses at the gene ends were 6 bases for V and 1 base for J; bases not matched to a gene: 8.